Presented here are 14 T cell receptor beta chains from one specimen sequenced in a study of T cell responses to AZD1222 COVID-19 vaccine. The repertoire was sequenced with immunoSEQ multiplex PCR; TCRdb's copy has only in-frame clones and lacks some. The sample includes 130,000 to 150,000 clones, 82% of them seen just once. The sequences come from peripheral blood, collected on day 0 of MenACWY control vaccination. The origin of the receptors is an adult in good health.

The chain is built from TRBV7-9 and TRBJ2-5; D is unclear. Germline assignment: CDR1 SEHNR and CDR2 FQNEAQ (reference sequence). The CDR3 sequence is 12 residues long. Deletions cut 5 bases from V and 4 bases from J, with 8 bases between. The CDR3 nucleotides read TGTGCCAGCAGCCGGGTGGTAGAGACCCAGTACTTC. This gives the protein CASSRVVETQYF.

The chain joins TRBV10-3 to TRBJ1-2; a weak D match, TRBD1 (5 bases). CDR1 is ENHRY, CDR2 SYGVKD, per germline. The CDR3 totals 15 residues. The V end was cut by 3 bases, the J end by 5 bases, with 16 bases between. CDR3 in amino acids: CAISEQQVTGYGYTF. The CDR3 DNA reads TGTGCCATCAGTGAACAACAGGTGACCGGATATGGCTACACCTTC.

This chain links TRBV5-1 with TRBJ2-3, with D unclear. The CDR3 is made up of 13 amino acids. Germline CDR1 is SGHRS and CDR2 is YFSETQ. Trimming removed 1 base at V and 7 bases at J, with 10 bases between. The CDR3 here is CASSLNSGNTQYF. DNA for the CDR3: TGCGCCAGCAGCTTGAACTCGGGCAATACGCAGTATTTT.

The V and J genes are TRBV6-5 and TRBJ1-2, with D possibly matching TRBD1 (5 bases). V lost 6 bases and J 6 bases, leaving 17 bases between the germline ends. The length of the CDR3 is 14 residues. Per the germline V gene, CDR1 is MNHEY and CDR2 is SVGAGI. The chain's CDR3 is CASRAHGGGNGYTF. In DNA form, the CDR3 reads TGTGCCAGCAGAGCCCATGGGGGAGGTAATGGCTACACCTTC.

The chain couples TRBV6-1 to TRBJ1-5, with D possibly TRBD1 on 6 matching bases. CDR3 length: 15 residues. The V end was cut by 3 bases, the J end by 5 bases, with 14 bases between. Germline CDR1 is MNHNS and CDR2 is SASEGT. The CDR3 coding sequence is TGTGCCAGCAGTGACCAACTGGGGGGGCATCAGCCCCAGCATTTT. This translates into CASSDQLGGHQPQHF.

The chain employs TRBV5-4 and TRBJ2-2, with 7 nucleotides matching TRBD1. CDR1 and CDR2 (germline): SGHNT, YYREEE (reference sequence). The CDR3 extends over 14 amino acids. V was clipped by 5 bases and J by 1 base; unmatched bases: 2. This CDR3 is CASRRTGNTGELFF. The CDR3 DNA is TGTGCCAGCAGAAGGACAGGGAACACCGGGGAGCTGTTTTTT.

This clone has just a few counts. The DNA of the CDR3 is TGTGCCAGCAGGCCTGGCGGGTGGTACAATGAGCAGTTCTTC. Translated: CASRPGGWYNEQFF. The chain links TRBV2 to TRBJ2-1; D is perhaps TRBD2 (5 bases). CDR1 and CDR2 (germline): SNHLY, FYNNEI. The CDR3 runs to 14 residues. The ends were cut back, 6 bases at V and 4 bases at J, with 13 bases in the middle.

The genes are TRBV5-5 and TRBJ1-5; 12 bases fit TRBD1. The CDR3 length is 15 residues. The ends lost 3 bases at V and 7 bases at J; junction bases unmatched: 5. The V gene's germline CDR1 is SGHKS and CDR2 YYEKEE (reference sequence). Written as DNA, the CDR3 is TGTGCCAGCAGCTCGGGACAGGGGGCCAGGCAGCCCCAGCATTTT. Translation: CASSSGQGARQPQHF.

The chain carries TRBV30 and TRBJ2-5, with 7 bases that match TRBD1. The CDR3 is 14 amino acids. V was clipped by 4 bases and J by 4 bases; unmatched bases: 9. Germline CDR1 and CDR2: GTSNPN and SVGIG (reference sequence). The CDR3 protein is CAWTYFGTVETQYF. The CDR3 DNA reads as TGTGCCTGGACATACTTCGGGACAGTAGAGACCCAGTACTTC.

The CDR3 here is CASSTRWAYEQYV. As DNA, the CDR3 is TGTGCCAGCAGCACCAGATGGGCCTACGAGCAGTACGTC. This chain links TRBV7-8 with TRBJ2-7; D remains ambiguous. The CDR3 spans 13 residues. The germline V gene encodes CDR1 SGHVS and CDR2 FQNEAQ. V shed 5 bases and J shed 2 bases, with 10 bases lying between them.

V and J are TRBV27 and TRBJ2-5; weak D call: TRBD2 (5 bases). CDR1 MNHEY and CDR2 SMNVEV come from the germline V gene (reference sequence). With 3 bases removed from V and 7 bases from J, the gap between germline ends came to 15 bases. The CDR3 has 14 residues. CDR3: CASSFGEPRGTQYF. The CDR3 DNA reads as TGTGCCAGCAGTTTTGGGGAGCCCCGAGGGACCCAGTACTTC.

This chain uses TRBV11-2 with TRBJ2-5; 12 nucleotides match TRBD2. CDR3 length: 15 residues. Germline CDR1 and CDR2: SGHAT and FQNNGV. J was trimmed by 4 bases and V by 7 bases; bases with no gene match: 7. CDR3 sequence: CASTTSGGLRETQYF. As DNA, the CDR3 is TGTGCCAGCACCACTAGCGGGGGGTTGCGAGAGACCCAGTACTTC.

The genes are TRBV14 and TRBJ2-7; D gene ambiguous. Germline CDR1 is SGHDN and CDR2 is FVKESK. The CDR3 is 14 amino acids. V gave up 2 bases and J gave up 4 bases, with 12 bases separating them. In nucleotides, the CDR3 is TGTGCCAGCAGCCAAACCGTCTTTAGTTACGAGCAGTACGTC. It encodes CASSQTVFSYEQYV.

Here the CDR3 reads CASSIGRITDTQYF. The CDR3 DNA is TGTGCCAGTAGTATCGGACGGATCACAGATACGCAGTATTTT. V and J are TRBV19 and TRBJ2-3; D gene uncertain. The V gene lost 3 bases and the J gene lost 2 bases, with 9 bases spanning the gap. This CDR3 has 14 amino acids. CDR1 is LNHDA and CDR2 is SQIVND in the germline V gene (reference sequence).